Listed below are T cell receptor beta chains from one sample, sequenced in a study of blood T cells in healthy people across ages. TCRdb recomputed calls from the 5' RACE reads with MiXCR, one row per CDR3 protein. The sample contains approximately 1.5 million distinct CDR3 sequences, about 35% of which appear only once. The sequenced material came from blood. The source of these receptors is a woman aged 25 to 39 in good health. The CDR3 runs from the conserved cysteine through the conserved F or W. A D gene is named only where the DNA matches it firmly. Size is omitted from some rows. Given values are once, few, many or a class for expanded clones.

v_call: TRBV28; j_call: TRBJ2-7; cdr3_length: 20; d_call: TRBD1; clone_size: .; cdr3_aa: CASTFTTGRSPGQGSYEQYF; cdr3_nt: TGTGCCAGCACCTTTACTACGGGCCGTTCTCCGGGACAGGGATCCTACGAGCAGTACTTC
v_call: TRBV27; j_call: TRBJ2-1; cdr3_length: 16; d_call: TRBD2; clone_size: .; cdr3_aa: CASSLSPGRGVNEQFF; cdr3_nt: TGTGCCAGCAGTTTATCCCCCGGGAGGGGGGTGAATGAGCAGTTCTTC
v_call: TRBV12-3/TRBV12-4; j_call: TRBJ2-1; cdr3_length: 18; d_call: TRBD2; clone_size: .; cdr3_aa: CASSLAPTAGGLFNEQFF; cdr3_nt: TGTGCCAGCAGTTTAGCCCCAACAGCGGGGGGCCTTTTCAATGAGCAGTTCTTC
v_call: TRBV7-9; j_call: TRBJ1-4; cdr3_length: 11; d_call: .; clone_size: few; cdr3_aa: CASSIGSGLFF; cdr3_nt: TGTGCCAGCAGCATCGGTTCGGGATTGTTTTTT
v_call: TRBV20-1; j_call: TRBJ2-6; cdr3_length: 13; d_call: .; clone_size: .; cdr3_aa: CSASFSGANVLTF; cdr3_nt: TGCAGTGCTAGCTTCTCTGGGGCCAACGTCCTGACTTTC
v_call: TRBV29-1; j_call: TRBJ2-7; cdr3_length: 13; d_call: .; clone_size: .; cdr3_aa: CSVEGQDATEQYF; cdr3_nt: TGCAGCGTTGAAGGCCAGGACGCGACCGAGCAGTACTTC
v_call: TRBV20-1; j_call: TRBJ2-7; cdr3_length: 13; d_call: TRBD2; clone_size: many; cdr3_aa: CSASPSGRLEQYF; cdr3_nt: TGCAGTGCTAGTCCTAGCGGGAGACTCGAGCAGTACTTC
v_call: TRBV20-1; j_call: TRBJ2-1; cdr3_length: 12; d_call: .; clone_size: few; cdr3_aa: CSAASGIREQFF; cdr3_nt: TGCAGTGCCGCGTCGGGCATCCGTGAGCAGTTCTTC
v_call: TRBV9; j_call: TRBJ1-4; cdr3_length: 14; d_call: .; clone_size: few; cdr3_aa: CASSYQGSNEKLFF; cdr3_nt: TGTGCCAGCAGCTACCAGGGGTCTAATGAAAAACTGTTTTTT
v_call: TRBV11-2; j_call: TRBJ2-5; cdr3_length: 17; d_call: .; clone_size: .; cdr3_aa: CASSSPLGHTVTETQYF; cdr3_nt: TGTGCCAGCAGCTCCCCCCTGGGACATACTGTTACGGAGACCCAGTACTTC
v_call: TRBV2; j_call: TRBJ2-3; cdr3_length: 14; d_call: .; clone_size: .; cdr3_aa: CASSAVTSTDTQYF; cdr3_nt: TGTGCCAGCAGTGCGGTCACTAGCACAGATACGCAGTATTTT
v_call: TRBV7-8; j_call: TRBJ2-5; cdr3_length: 16; d_call: TRBD1; clone_size: few; cdr3_aa: CASSPPGQGIQETQYF; cdr3_nt: TGTGCCAGCAGCCCTCCGGGACAGGGAATCCAAGAGACCCAGTACTTC
v_call: TRBV4-1; j_call: TRBJ2-2; cdr3_length: 15; d_call: TRBD1; clone_size: few; cdr3_aa: CASSQGTGNTGELFF; cdr3_nt: TGTGCCAGCAGCCAAGGGACAGGGAACACCGGGGAGCTGTTTTTT
v_call: TRBV12-3/TRBV12-4; j_call: TRBJ2-7; cdr3_length: 14; d_call: .; clone_size: few; cdr3_aa: CASRSSGAVSEQYF; cdr3_nt: TGTGCCAGCAGGAGCTCGGGGGCAGTAAGCGAGCAGTACTTC
v_call: TRBV28; j_call: TRBJ2-3; cdr3_length: 16; d_call: TRBD2; clone_size: .; cdr3_aa: CASRVGLAGGPDTQYF; cdr3_nt: TGTGCCAGCAGGGTGGGACTAGCGGGAGGGCCAGATACGCAGTATTTT
v_call: TRBV2; j_call: TRBJ2-7; cdr3_length: 15; d_call: .; clone_size: .; cdr3_aa: CASRDRTIGSYEQYF; cdr3_nt: TGTGCCAGCAGGGATAGGACTATCGGGTCCTACGAGCAGTACTTC
v_call: TRBV7-6; j_call: TRBJ2-5; cdr3_length: 15; d_call: .; clone_size: few; cdr3_aa: CASSLSVPGRETQYF; cdr3_nt: TGTGCCAGCAGCTTATCGGTCCCCGGGCGGGAGACCCAGTACTTC
v_call: TRBV12-3/TRBV12-4; j_call: TRBJ2-2; cdr3_length: 12; d_call: .; clone_size: .; cdr3_aa: CASSLDAGELFF; cdr3_nt: TGTGCCAGCAGTTTAGACGCCGGGGAGCTGTTTTTT
v_call: TRBV20-1; j_call: TRBJ2-3; cdr3_length: 15; d_call: TRBD2; clone_size: few; cdr3_aa: CSARSGGNLRDTQYF; cdr3_nt: TGCAGTGCCCGTAGCGGGGGGAACCTCAGGGATACGCAGTATTTT
v_call: TRBV3-1; j_call: TRBJ2-5; cdr3_length: 16; d_call: TRBD1; clone_size: few; cdr3_aa: CASSQALGQGVETQYF; cdr3_nt: TGTGCCAGCAGCCAAGCTTTAGGACAGGGGGTGGAGACCCAGTACTTC
v_call: TRBV4-1; j_call: TRBJ2-1; cdr3_length: 15; d_call: TRBD2; clone_size: .; cdr3_aa: CASSHTGLAVNEQFF; cdr3_nt: TGCGCCAGCAGCCATACGGGACTAGCGGTCAATGAGCAGTTCTTC
v_call: TRBV6-1; j_call: TRBJ2-1; cdr3_length: 15; d_call: TRBD2; clone_size: few; cdr3_aa: CASSPGSGNYNEQFF; cdr3_nt: TGTGCCAGCAGTCCTGGGAGCGGGAACTACAATGAGCAGTTCTTC